This T cell receptor (beta chain) was identified in a study of Graves' ophthalmopathy and Graves' hyperthyroidism. Study-wide points: With around 88% sensitivity and less than 83% specificity, a 13-signature model separated ophthalmopathy from stable hyperthyroidism.

RNA transcripts provided the template for amplifying TCR beta CDR3 regions. HTBI-primed RT-PCR formed the first round, and a multiplex PCR formed the second. One entry per CDR3 protein results from TCRdb running MiXCR on the multiplex PCR reads. The sample has roughly 410,000 distinct CDR3 sequences, roughly 15% seen once. J was trimmed by 3 bases and V by 4 bases; bases with no gene match: 2. CDR1 is SGHTA and CDR2 is FQGTGA in the germline V gene. The CDR3 spans 13 residues. The table lists this clonotype with many counts. Its antigen remains unknown. Sequences were obtained from peripheral blood. The V gene is TRBV7-3, the J gene TRBJ2-7; 8 bases fit TRBD1. The receptor was derived from a woman aged 18-29 years with stable Graves' hyperthyroidism. CDR3 loop: CASSWGTGYEQYF. The CDR3, as DNA: TGTGCCAGCAGCTGGGGGACAGGCTACGAGCAGTACTTC.